What follows is one T cell receptor (beta chain) and its context. Its antigen remains unknown. The treatment here: approximately nine-day PBMC culture with coronavirus spike peptide pools or control peptides (ViraFEST assay). Once peptide pools had expanded antigen-specific T cells, ViraFEST sequenced TCRs. Cultures of PBMCs, over 1.5 million per well, were set up with approximately 9.6 IU/ml IL-2 and 10 ug/ml peptide pools. Medium was half-exchanged with fresh IL-2 medium on days 3 and 7. The data originate from a study of vaccination and CD4 T cells after COVID-19. Cultured CD4+ T cells had their DNA profiled by the Oncomine TCR Beta short-read assay. MiXCR was run by TCRdb on the PCR reads, yielding one entry per CDR3 protein. The sample has 4,000 to 5,000 distinct CDR3 sequences, 55% to 65% seen once. This CDR3 is 12 amino acids long. Germline values: CDR1 MNHEY, CDR2 SVGAGI. Deletions cut 4 bases from V and 5 bases from J, with 8 bases between.

Sequencing used CD4+ T cells from blood, cultured in vitro. This clonotype originated in a human donor who had recovered from COVID-19. The genes are TRBV6-5 and TRBJ1-1, with D unclear. The CDR3 coding sequence is TGTGCCAGCAGTTCACAGCGAACTGAAGCTTTCTTT. As protein: CASSSQRTEAFF.